The 23 T cell receptor beta chains below come from one sample, sequenced in a study of T cells in Graves' hyperthyroidism and ophthalmopathy. Amplification yielded TCR beta CDR3 regions, with RNA transcripts as the source. Using the HTBI primer set, a first-round RT-PCR was run on the TCR CDR3. Via MiXCR, TCRdb re-called the multiplex PCR reads, giving one row per CDR3 protein. Of roughly 380,000 distinct CDR3 sequences in the sample, 19% were seen once. Input material: blood. These receptors were taken from a woman between 18 and 29 years old with Graves' hyperthyroidism.

Only a few counts were recorded for this clonotype. The chain employs TRBV3-1 and TRBJ2-2; tentative D call: TRBD2 (7 bases). The ends were cut back, 6 bases at V and 4 bases at J, with 15 bases in the middle. Germline V gene data show CDR1 as LGHDT and CDR2 as YNNKEL (reference sequence). This CDR3 contains 15 residues. CDR3 DNA sequence: TGTGCCAGCAGGACGATCGGGGGGCTCACCGGGGAGCTGTTTTTT. Its translation: CASRTIGGLTGELFF. Complete variable domain (other parts from reference TRBV3-1 and TRBJ2-2): DTAVSQTPKYLVTQMGNDKSIKCEQNLGHDTMYWYKQDSKKFLKIMFSYNNKELIINETVPNRFSPKSPDKAHLNLHINSLELGDSAVYFCASRTIGGLTGELFFGEGSRLTVL.

This clonotype was seen repeatedly, ten times or more. The chain combines TRBV10-3 with TRBJ2-5, with D perhaps matching TRBD1 or TRBD2 (6 bases each). The CDR3 runs 16 residues. Germline CDR1 and CDR2: ENHRY and SYGVKD. The germline V and J ends were trimmed by 0 bases and 1 base, with 12 bases remaining between them. Written as DNA, the CDR3 is TGTGCCATCAGTGAGTCTGAGGGGGGAACCCAAGAGACCCAGTACTTC. Its protein is CAISESEGGTQETQYF.

This clonotype appeared many times. CDR3 nucleotide sequence: TGTGCCAGCAGACCTTACTCGGGCAGGTCTTACACTGAAGCTTTCTTT. It codes for CASRPYSGRSYTEAFF. The chain couples TRBV27 to TRBJ1-1; D is unresolved. Trimming stripped 6 bases from V and 3 bases from J, with 20 bases between. The CDR3 length is 16 residues. CDR1 and CDR2 from the germline V gene are MNHEY and SMNVEV (reference sequence).

This clonotype was seen at least ten times. The chain is built from TRBV20-1 and TRBJ2-5; 15 bases align to TRBD2. Germline V gives CDR1 DFQATT, CDR2 SNEGSKA (reference sequence). This CDR3 contains 16 residues. Trimming at V came to 1 base and at J to 5 bases, leaving 5 bases not matched to a gene. CDR3 protein: CSARGGTSGGPETQYF. CDR3 nucleotide sequence: TGCAGTGCTAGAGGAGGGACTAGCGGGGGGCCGGAGACCCAGTACTTC.

Ten or more counts support this clonotype. This sequence joins TRBV19 and TRBJ1-3; D might be TRBD1 (5 bases). V was shortened by 4 bases and J by 0 bases, with 7 bases between the two germline ends. Germline V gene lookup returns CDR1 LNHDA and CDR2 SQIVND (reference sequence). This CDR3 spans 14 amino acids. CDR3 in amino acids: CASSTDSSGNTIYF. The CDR3 DNA reads as TGTGCCAGTAGTACCGACAGCTCTGGAAACACCATATATTTT.

This clonotype was seen many times. The V and J genes are TRBV12-3 or TRBV12-4 and TRBJ2-2, with D unclear. The germline V and J ends were trimmed by 2 bases and 7 bases, with 5 bases remaining between them. CDR3 length equals 12 residues. CDR3 in DNA: TGTGCCAGCAGTTTAAAGGGCGGGGAGCTGTTTTTT. Amino acids: CASSLKGGELFF.

This clonotype was counted once. This chain links TRBV20-1 with TRBJ2-5; 7 bases align to TRBD1. The ends lost 4 bases at V and 1 base at J; junction bases unmatched: 3. The CDR3 runs to 13 residues. Looked up from germline, CDR1 is DFQATT and CDR2 is SNEGSKA (reference sequence). Here the CDR3 DNA reads TGCAGTGCTAAGGGGGCCTCCCAAGAGACCCAGTACTTC. This codes for CSAKGASQETQYF.

This chain uses TRBV6-5 with TRBJ1-1; TRBD1 matches at 7 bases. The V gene's germline CDR1 is MNHEY and CDR2 SVGAGI. There are 14 residues in the CDR3. V dropped 2 bases and J dropped 4; count of bases not matched to a gene: 4. The CDR3 reads CASSYQGDSTEAFF. In nucleotides, the CDR3 is TGTGCCAGCAGTTACCAGGGGGACAGCACTGAAGCTTTCTTT.

This clonotype was counted at least ten times. CDR3 bases: TGTGCCAGCAGTTTAAGTTGGAATTCCGAAAACATTCAGTACTTC. Its translation: CASSLSWNSENIQYF. The genes are TRBV27 and TRBJ2-4; no definite D call. This CDR3 has 15 residues. Germline V lookup: CDR1 MNHEY, CDR2 SMNVEV (reference sequence). V gave up 2 bases and J gave up 5 bases, with 13 bases separating them.

Ten or more counts support this clonotype. The rearrangement uses TRBV6-1 and TRBJ1-5, with no clear D. Germline V lookup: CDR1 MNHNS, CDR2 SASEGT. The CDR3 has 15 residues. Trimming removed 1 base from V and 6 bases from J, with 13 bases in between. Here the CDR3 reads CASSEGPGEGQPQHF. In DNA, the CDR3 is TGTGCCAGCAGTGAAGGGCCGGGCGAAGGTCAGCCCCAGCATTTT.

This clonotype has more than one count but fewer than ten. The rearrangement links TRBV14 to TRBJ2-5, with 8 bases lining up with TRBD2. CDR3 length equals 18 residues. Germline assignment: CDR1 SGHDN and CDR2 FVKESK. The V and J ends lost 0 bases and 2 bases, in that order; junction bases with no gene match: 11. The DNA for the CDR3 is TGTGCCAGCAGCCAAGATCGCGACGGACTAGCCAGACAAGAGACCCAGTACTTC. It codes for CASSQDRDGLARQETQYF.

The sample holds many counts of this clonotype. The rearrangement links TRBV6-5 to TRBJ1-5; D not resolved. The CDR3 spans 15 residues. CDR1 MNHEY and CDR2 SVGAGI come from the germline V gene. Trimming took off 5 bases at V and 3 bases at J, with 14 bases between the two ends. Written as DNA, the CDR3 is TGTGCCAGCAGTCCTCGAGTTTTGTCCAATCAGCCCCAGCATTTT. This translates into CASSPRVLSNQPQHF.

The table lists this clonotype with many counts. The rearrangement uses TRBV2 and TRBJ1-2, with a possible D match to TRBD1 (5 bases). Trimming removed 6 bases at V and 10 bases at J, with 12 bases between. The CDR3 spans 11 residues. CDR1 SNHLY and CDR2 FYNNEI come from the germline V gene. CDR3 region: CASRQGDAYTF. Here the CDR3 DNA reads TGTGCCAGCAGGCAGGGCGATGCCTACACCTTC. Full variable domain (missing parts from reference TRBV2 and TRBJ1-2): EPEVTQTPSHQVTQMGQEVILRCVPISNHLYFYWYRQILGQKVEFLVSFYNNEISEKSEIFDDQFSVERPDGSNFTLKIRSTKLEDSAMYFCASRQGDAYTFGSGTRLTVV.

This clonotype was observed many times. This chain connects TRBV12-5 to TRBJ2-5; D gene ambiguous. The ends were cut back, 6 bases at V and 9 bases at J, with 14 bases in the middle. The length of the CDR3 is 12 residues. Germline V gene data show CDR1 as LGHNT and CDR2 as FRNRAP. CDR3 DNA: TGTGCTAGTGGCCTGGACGCTTCGGCCCAGTACTTC. Protein sequence: CASGLDASAQYF.

This clonotype appeared a few times. The V and J genes are TRBV13 and TRBJ1-2, with D hard to call. The V gene lost 1 base and the J gene lost 8 bases, with 14 bases spanning the gap. This CDR3 has 14 residues. The germline V gene has CDR1 PRHDT and CDR2 FYEKMQ (reference sequence). The CDR3 DNA reads TGTGCCAGCAGCTTAGTTACGGCGGCGGAGGGCTACACCTTC. This codes for CASSLVTAAEGYTF.

Many counts were recorded for this clonotype. The chain recombines TRBV12-3 or TRBV12-4 with TRBJ1-2; 9 positions match TRBD1. The CDR3 consists of 15 residues. J gave up 4 bases and V 1 base, and 4 bases lay outside the gene matches. The DNA for the CDR3 is TGTGCCAGCAGTTTAGAACAGGGGGCCCTCTATGGCTACACCTTC. Translation: CASSLEQGALYGYTF.

This clonotype was counted between two and nine times. The rearrangement uses TRBV12-5 and TRBJ1-1, with 8 bases that match TRBD1. Germline V gene lookup returns CDR1 LGHNT and CDR2 FRNRAP. V shed 1 base and J 0 bases; nucleotides not matched to a gene: 4. This CDR3 is built from 16 residues. CDR3 region: CASGLAGGSMNTEAFF. As DNA, the CDR3 is TGTGCTAGTGGTTTGGCAGGGGGCAGCATGAACACTGAAGCTTTCTTT.

This clonotype was observed a handful of times. The J gene is TRBJ2-7, the V gene TRBV5-1; 9 bases match TRBD2. In germline, CDR1 is SGHRS, CDR2 YFSETQ. The CDR3 contains 14 residues. V gave up 4 bases and J gave up 7 bases; unmatched junction bases: 9. In DNA form, the CDR3 reads TGCGCCAGCAGCCCCGGGACTAGCTGGGGTGAGCAGTACTTC. As protein: CASSPGTSWGEQYF.

This clonotype was detected many times. This chain connects TRBV7-9 to TRBJ1-5, with TRBD1 matching over 7 bases. Looked up from germline, CDR1 is SEHNR and CDR2 is FQNEAQ (reference sequence). Germline trimming cut 6 bases from V and 6 bases from J; bases unmatched to any gene: 8. The CDR3 has 14 amino acids. CDR3 region: CASSYQGVGQPQHF. For the CDR3, the DNA is TGTGCCAGCAGTTATCAGGGGGTTGGTCAGCCCCAGCATTTT.

This clonotype has ten or more counts. The chain is built from TRBV10-2 and TRBJ1-3; weak D call: TRBD1 (6 bases). The CDR3 is made up of 14 amino acids. Germline V CDR1 and CDR2: WSHSY, SAAADI. With 4 bases removed from V and 4 bases from J, the gap between germline ends came to 11 bases. The CDR3 DNA is TGCGCCAGCAGTGTGACAGGTCACGGAAACACCATATATTTT. This sequence encodes CASSVTGHGNTIYF.

The V gene is TRBV6-2 or TRBV6-3, the J gene TRBJ2-7; TRBD1 aligns across 7 bases. CDR3 length: 15 amino acids. Germline trimming cut 5 bases from V and 3 bases from J; bases unmatched to any gene: 10. From germline, CDR1 is MNHEY and CDR2 SVGEGT. For the CDR3, the DNA is TGTGCCAGCAGTCCAACTCGGACAGGCGACTACGAGCAGTACTTC. It encodes CASSPTRTGDYEQYF.

This clonotype was detected ten times or more. The V call is TRBV7-9, the J call TRBJ2-4; TRBD1 aligns across 7 bases. CDR3 length equals 12 residues. The germline V gene has CDR1 SEHNR and CDR2 FQNEAQ (reference sequence). The junction had 2 bases not matched to a gene; V was cut back by 5 bases and J by 7 bases. The CDR3 sequence: CASSTTGNIQYF. In DNA form, the CDR3 reads TGTGCCAGCAGCACGACAGGGAACATTCAGTACTTC.

This clonotype showed up many times. The rearrangement links TRBV3-1 to TRBJ2-5, with 9 bases aligning to TRBD1. V gave up 3 bases and J gave up 4 bases; unmatched junction bases: 9. Germline CDR1 and CDR2: LGHDT and YNNKEL (reference sequence). This CDR3 is 16 amino acids long. As DNA, the CDR3 is TGTGCCAGCAGCCATTATTCGGGACAGGGTTTAGAGACCCAGTACTTC. This codes for CASSHYSGQGLETQYF.